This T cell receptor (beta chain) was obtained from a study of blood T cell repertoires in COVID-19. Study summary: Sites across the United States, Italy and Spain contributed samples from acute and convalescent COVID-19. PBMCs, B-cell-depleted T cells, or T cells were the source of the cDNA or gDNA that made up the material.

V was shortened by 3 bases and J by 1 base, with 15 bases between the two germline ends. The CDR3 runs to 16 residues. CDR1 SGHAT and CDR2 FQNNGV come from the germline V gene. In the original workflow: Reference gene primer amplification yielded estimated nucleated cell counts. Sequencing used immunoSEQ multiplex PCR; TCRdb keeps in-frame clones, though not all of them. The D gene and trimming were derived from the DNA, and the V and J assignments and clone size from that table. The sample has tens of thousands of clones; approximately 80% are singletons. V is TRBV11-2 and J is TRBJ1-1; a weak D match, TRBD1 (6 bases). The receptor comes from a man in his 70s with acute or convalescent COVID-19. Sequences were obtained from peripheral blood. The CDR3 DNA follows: TGTGCCAGCAGCTTTTACGCCGGGACAAGGAACACTGAAGCTTTCTTT. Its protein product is CASSFYAGTRNTEAFF.